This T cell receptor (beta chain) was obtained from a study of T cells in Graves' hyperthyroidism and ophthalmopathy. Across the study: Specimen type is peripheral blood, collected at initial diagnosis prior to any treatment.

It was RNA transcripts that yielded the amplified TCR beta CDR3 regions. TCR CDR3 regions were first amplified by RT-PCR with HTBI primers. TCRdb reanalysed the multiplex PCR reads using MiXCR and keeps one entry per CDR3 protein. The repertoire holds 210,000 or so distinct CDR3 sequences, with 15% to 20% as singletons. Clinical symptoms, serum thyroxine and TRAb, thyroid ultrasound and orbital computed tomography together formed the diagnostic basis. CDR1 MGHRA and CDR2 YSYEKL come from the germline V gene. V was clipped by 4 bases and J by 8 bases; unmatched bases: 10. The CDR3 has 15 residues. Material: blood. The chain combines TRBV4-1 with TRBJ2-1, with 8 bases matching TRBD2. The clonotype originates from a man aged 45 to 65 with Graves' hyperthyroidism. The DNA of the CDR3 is TGCGCCAGCAGCCCCACGGGACTAGTATCCCATGAGCAGTTCTTC. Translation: CASSPTGLVSHEQFF.